These 23 T cell receptor beta chains came from one sample sequenced in a study of identical twins. From the 5' RACE reads, TCRdb called clonotypes with MiXCR, one entry per CDR3 protein. The sample shows 700,000 to 950,000 distinct CDR3 sequences, 9% to 15% of them seen only once. These data were also reused for a study on yellow fever vaccine responses in identical twins.

The specimen sequenced was PBMCs. The receptor set was obtained from a woman aged 18-30 years in good health.

The V and J genes are TRBV10-3 and TRBJ2-1, with 8 bases identical to TRBD2. Germline V gene lookup returns CDR1 ENHRY and CDR2 SYGVKD. V was clipped by 6 bases and J by 5 bases; unmatched bases: 6. The CDR3 runs to 14 residues. The CDR3 loop is CAIRGAGVHNEQFF. CDR3 sequence (DNA): TGTGCCATCAGGGGAGCGGGAGTCCACAATGAGCAGTTCTTC.

The CDR3 loop is CASSLRPSAGFAYEQYF. DNA for the CDR3: TGTGCCAGCAGCCTCCGACCAAGCGCAGGGTTTGCCTACGAGCAGTACTTC. The rearrangement links TRBV11-2 to TRBJ2-7, with D possibly being TRBD1 (5 bases). The V end lost 5 bases, the J end lost 2 bases, and 22 bases lay between the germline ends. In germline, CDR1 is SGHAT, CDR2 FQNNGV. The CDR3 consists of 17 residues.

The chain employs TRBV29-1 and TRBJ1-4; no clear D. Germline V gene data show CDR1 as SQVTM and CDR2 as ANQGSEA. There are 13 residues in the CDR3. Trimming removed 3 bases from V and 7 bases from J, with 12 bases in between. CDR3 region: CSVEQAPGEKLFF. Written as DNA, the CDR3 is TGCAGCGTTGAGCAGGCTCCGGGTGAAAAACTGTTTTTT.

This clonotype occurred many times. The chain employs TRBV5-5 and TRBJ2-5; a weak D match, TRBD2 (6 bases). CDR1 SGHKS and CDR2 YYEKEE come from the germline V gene (reference sequence). V was cut by 1 base and J by 5 bases, with 12 bases left in between. The CDR3 is made up of 14 amino acids. The CDR3, as DNA: TGTGCCAGCAGCTTGAGGAGGGGCCGGGAGACCCAGTACTTC. Its translation: CASSLRRGRETQYF.

The chain joins TRBV7-8 to TRBJ2-3; D gene uncertain. With 7 bases removed from V and 2 bases from J, the gap between germline ends came to 13 bases. The CDR3 runs to 14 residues. Looked up from germline, CDR1 is SGHVS and CDR2 is FQNEAQ. The CDR3 DNA reads as TGTGCCAGCACCAACCAATACAACACAGATACGCAGTATTTT. Translation: CASTNQYNTDTQYF.

This clonotype was counted many times. J is TRBJ2-5 and V is TRBV28, with TRBD2 matching over 10 bases. The CDR3 length is 14 residues. Germline V gives CDR1 MDHEN, CDR2 SYDVKM. J lost 6 bases, V lost 8 bases, and 9 bases had no gene match. CDR3 amino acids: CASGLLAGAKTQYF. Here the CDR3 DNA reads TGTGCCAGCGGCCTTCTAGCGGGAGCAAAGACCCAGTACTTC.

This clonotype has a handful of counts. V gene TRBV20-1 combines with J gene TRBJ2-1; 11 bases agree with TRBD2. The germline CDR1 and CDR2 sequences are DFQATT and SNEGSKA (reference sequence). The CDR3 spans 16 residues. The V segment lost 6 bases and the J segment 4 bases; nucleotides outside the gene matches: 11. This chain's CDR3 is CSATRLAGGVYNEQFF. The CDR3 region has the DNA TGCAGTGCCACGCGATTAGCGGGGGGGGTATACAATGAGCAGTTCTTC.

This clonotype was counted many times. The chain employs TRBV3-1 and TRBJ1-2; TRBD1 matches at 7 bases. This CDR3 has 15 residues. Looked up from germline, CDR1 is LGHDT and CDR2 is YNNKEL (reference sequence). With 0 bases clipped from V and 2 bases from J, the junction kept 3 bases outside the gene matches. DNA for the CDR3: TGTGCCAGCAGCCAAGATGAGGGGGCGAACTATGGCTACACCTTC. Translation: CASSQDEGANYGYTF.

The rearrangement uses TRBV5-1 and TRBJ2-5, with D perhaps TRBD2 (5 bases). Germline-derived CDR1 and CDR2 are SGHRS and YFSETQ. The CDR3 consists of 15 residues. V shed 4 bases and J shed 4 bases, with 17 bases lying between them. This CDR3 is CASSPTVAGGETQYF. CDR3 bases: TGCGCCAGCAGCCCGACTGTGGCGGGTGGAGAGACCCAGTACTTC.

This clonotype occurred a few times. The V call is TRBV6-1, the J call TRBJ2-5, with 12 bases fitting TRBD2. The CDR3 is 15 amino acids. Germline assignment: CDR1 MNHNS and CDR2 SASEGT. The junction had 5 bases not matched to a gene; V was cut back by 4 bases and J by 5 bases. The CDR3 coding sequence is TGTGCCAGCAGTGCGACTAGCGGGGGTTCGGAGACCCAGTACTTC. Translating it yields CASSATSGGSETQYF.

The rearrangement uses TRBV5-1 and TRBJ1-3; D is uncertain. The V gene's germline CDR1 is SGHRS and CDR2 YFSETQ. The CDR3 totals 18 residues. Trimming shortened V by 0 bases and J by 0 bases, and 16 bases separated the two germline ends. The CDR3 loop reads CASSLADGGPSSGNTIYF. CDR3 nucleotide sequence: TGCGCCAGCAGCTTGGCGGACGGCGGACCTAGCTCTGGAAACACCATATATTTT.

This clonotype turned up a few times. The gene calls are TRBV19 and TRBJ1-5; 11 positions agree with TRBD1. The CDR3 runs 17 residues. V was pared by 4 bases and J by 0 bases, with 5 bases of the junction left unmatched. CDR1 is LNHDA and CDR2 is SQIVND in the germline V gene (reference sequence). The CDR3 coding sequence is TGTGCCAGTAGTAGGGGACAGGGGGACCATAGCAATCAGCCCCAGCATTTT. Encoded protein: CASSRGQGDHSNQPQHF. Together with reference TRBV19 and TRBJ1-5, the CDR3 gives the full variable domain: DGGITQSPKYLFRKEGQNVTLSCEQNLNHDAMYWYRQDPGQGLRLIYYSQIVNDFQKGDIAEGYSVSREKKESFPLTVTSAQKNPTAFYLCASSRGQGDHSNQPQHFGDGTRLSIL.

This clonotype occurred a few times. The gene calls are TRBV3-1 and TRBJ2-7, with D perhaps matching TRBD1 (5 bases). The V end lost 1 base, the J end lost 2 bases, and 6 bases lay between the germline ends. This CDR3 is built from 13 residues. Per the germline V gene, CDR1 is LGHDT and CDR2 is YNNKEL (reference sequence). In DNA, the CDR3 is TGTGCCAGCAGCCAAGGACAGACCTACGAGCAGTACGTC. Amino acid sequence: CASSQGQTYEQYV.

This clonotype has a count of ten or more. J is TRBJ1-5 and V is TRBV6-2 or TRBV6-3, with D uncertain. The CDR3 spans 15 residues. The ends were cut back, 0 bases at V and 2 bases at J, with 8 bases in the middle. The germline CDR1 and CDR2 sequences are MNHEY and SVGEGT. CDR3 bases: TGTGCCAGCAGTTACTCGACGGCAGGCAATCAGCCCCAGCATTTT. Encoded protein: CASSYSTAGNQPQHF.

In its sample, this clonotype was seen many times. The chain has TRBV12-3 or TRBV12-4 and TRBJ1-4; D unclear. V dropped 4 bases and J dropped 8 bases, with 8 bases sitting between them. There are 12 residues in the CDR3. The CDR3 DNA is TGTGCCAGCAGTTGGGCGCGGGAAAAACTGTTTTTT. It translates to CASSWAREKLFF.

This clonotype was observed a handful of times. This chain connects TRBV6-5 to TRBJ1-2, with D hard to call. Germline CDR1 MNHEY, CDR2 SVGAGI. The V and J ends lost 0 bases and 5 bases respectively, with 16 bases between them. The CDR3 extends over 16 amino acids. CDR3 in DNA: TGTGCCAGCAGTTACTCGACGACATGGTGGGAATATGGCTACACCTTC. As protein: CASSYSTTWWEYGYTF.

A note on this clonotype: An end of the junction does not agree with germline; a read error may underlie this. This chain connects TRBV12-3 or TRBV12-4 to TRBJ1-2; D is possibly TRBD1 (5 bases). This CDR3 has 12 amino acids. The CDR3 protein is CASSLGGALDGF. In DNA form, the CDR3 reads TGTGCGAGCAGTTTAGGCGGGGCGTTGGATGGTTTC.

This sequence joins TRBV6-2 or TRBV6-3 and TRBJ2-1; the match to TRBD2 covers 10 bases. The germline V gene has CDR1 MNHEY and CDR2 SVGEGT. V gave up 7 bases and J gave up 9 bases; unmatched junction bases: 15. The CDR3 covers 16 residues. For the CDR3, the DNA is TGTGCCAGCATGAGGTCGTCTAGCGGGAGTTCTGGTGAGCAGTTCTTC. It encodes CASMRSSSGSSGEQFF.

This clonotype was picked up a small number of times. The V and J genes are TRBV5-1 and TRBJ2-1; no reliable D call. The V end was cut by 5 bases, the J end by 8 bases, with 8 bases between. Germline values: CDR1 SGHRS, CDR2 YFSETQ. The CDR3 consists of 11 residues. The DNA for the CDR3 is TGCGCCAGCAGTAACCCGGATGAGCAGTTCTTC. This translates into CASSNPDEQFF.

The V and J genes are TRBV19 and TRBJ2-5, with TRBD2 matching 7 bases. Germline CDR1 LNHDA, CDR2 SQIVND (reference sequence). V lost 8 bases and J lost 1; bases outside the gene matches: 4. This CDR3 is 13 amino acids long. CDR3: CASSRTSQETQYF. DNA for the CDR3: TGTGCCAGTTCCCGGACTAGCCAAGAGACCCAGTACTTC.

This clonotype was counted ten times or more. V gene TRBV2 combines with J gene TRBJ1-5; TRBD1 is a possible D gene (5 bases). Germline CDR1 is SNHLY and CDR2 is FYNNEI. V lost 7 bases and J 1 base, leaving 8 bases between the germline ends. CDR3 length: 13 amino acids. The CDR3 protein is CASKGESNQPQHF. CDR3 sequence (DNA): TGTGCCAGCAAAGGGGAGAGCAATCAGCCCCAGCATTTT. The whole variable domain, filled in from reference TRBV2 and TRBJ1-5, reads EPEVTQTPSHQVTQMGQEVILRCVPISNHLYFYWYRQILGQKVEFLVSFYNNEISEKSEIFDDQFSVERPDGSNFTLKIRSTKLEDSAMYFCASKGESNQPQHFGDGTRLSIL.

The genes are TRBV7-9 and TRBJ2-3; D could derive from TRBD1 or TRBD2 (5 bases each). Trimming shortened V by 1 base and J by 1 base, and 9 bases separated the two germline ends. Germline assignment: CDR1 SEHNR and CDR2 FQNEAQ (reference sequence). The CDR3 covers 15 residues. The CDR3 region is CASSLEGTRTDTQYF. CDR3 DNA: TGTGCCAGCAGCTTAGAGGGGACCCGCACAGATACGCAGTATTTT.

This clonotype was recorded a few times. V gene TRBV7-6 combines with J gene TRBJ1-5, with D hard to call. The CDR3 spans 13 residues. With 4 bases removed from V and 5 bases from J, the gap between germline ends came to 9 bases. Per germline, CDR1 SGHVS and CDR2 FNYEAQ. The DNA for the CDR3 is TGTGCCAGCAGCTATTCGCTGGATCAGCCCCAGCATTTT. This codes for CASSYSLDQPQHF. The full variable domain, its missing parts supplied by reference TRBV7-6 and TRBJ1-5, is GAGVSQSPRYKVTKRGQDVALRCDPISGHVSLYWYRQALGQGPEFLTYFNYEAQQDKSGLPNDRFSAERPEGSISTLTIQRTEQRDSAMYRCASSYSLDQPQHFGDGTRLSIL.